A selection of T cell receptor beta chains follows, all from one sample in a study of T cell repertoires in ileal Crohn's disease. The repertoire was sequenced with immunoSEQ multiplex PCR; TCRdb's copy has only in-frame clones and lacks some. The sample carries tens of thousands of clones, 85% to 90% recorded once. The sequencing input was ileal tissue. All receptors come from an adult with Crohn's disease. CDR3s leave out the opening cysteine and the closing phenylalanine or tryptophan. D genes are given only for firm matches. Only part of the rows carry a size: once, few, many, or a class if the clone is expanded.

v_call	j_call	clone_size	d_call	cdr3_length	cdr3_aa
TRBV5-4	TRBJ1-6	-	-	13	ASSFREKPYSPLH
TRBV19	TRBJ2-1	-	TRBD1	12	ASSGRTGGNEQF
TRBV11-2	TRBJ1-3	-	-	13	ASSLNPQSGNTIY
TRBV10-3	TRBJ2-7	-	TRBD2	11	AISPRLAEEQY
TRBV2	TRBJ1-1	few	-	11	ASRRTENTEAF
TRBV5-1	TRBJ2-3	once	TRBD2	14	ASSLGLAAFTDTQY
TRBV10-2	TRBJ2-2	-	-	14	ASSGKRVDTTGELF
TRBV2	TRBJ2-3	-	TRBD1	11	ASIGTGTDTQY
TRBV30	TRBJ2-3	once	TRBD2	14	AWSVLSGSLTDTQY
TRBV7-3	TRBJ1-3	-	TRBD1	13	ASSPQGAAGNTIY
TRBV27	TRBJ1-1	-	TRBD1	12	ASSFRDRGAEAF
TRBV5-6	TRBJ2-1	few	TRBD2	12	ASSRIAGVDEQF
TRBV15	TRBJ2-1	-	TRBD2	15	ATSRPSDGRNRNEQF
TRBV5-6	TRBJ1-1	-	-	12	ASSLLRENTEAF
TRBV6-6	TRBJ2-7	medium-sized	-	10	ASSSFSDEQY
TRBV7-2	TRBJ2-3	-	-	11	ASSATRGQTQY
TRBV7-2	TRBJ1-2	few	-	12	ASSLQGPLGGYT
TRBV27	TRBJ2-5	-	-	14	ASSPTQITTEETQY
TRBV13	TRBJ1-1	-	-	13	ASSPFGGVNTEAF
TRBV14	TRBJ1-1	few	-	15	ASSQRPGGLTNTEAF
TRBV19	TRBJ2-7	-	TRBD1	10	ASRDRYYEQY
TRBV7-2	TRBJ1-1	-	-	13	ASSMRLAGGTEAF
TRBV7-7	TRBJ2-2	-	-	11	ASSLAEAGELF
TRBV27	TRBJ1-2	-	TRBD1	14	ASSLTWPGGAEGYT
TRBV28	TRBJ1-1	-	TRBD1	12	ASSRTGKDTEAF
TRBV27	TRBJ1-4	-	-	11	ASSFRAGEKLF
TRBV28	TRBJ1-1	once	-	17	ASVTPSYDGRELNTEAF
TRBV19	TRBJ1-1	-	TRBD1	10	ASTKIQGMAF
TRBV11-3	TRBJ2-5	-	-	12	ASSDQVWAETQY
TRBV6-5	TRBJ2-7	-	-	13	ASSYFGGRPDEQY
TRBV7-2	TRBJ1-5	-	-	13	ASSLDPGMHQPQH
TRBV5-1	TRBJ1-1	-	-	13	ASSLNQGMSTEAF
TRBV14	TRBJ2-5	-	-	13	ASSQDSWSSSTQY
TRBV7-9	TRBJ2-3	-	TRBD2	15	ASSLARTSGSTDTQY
TRBV19	TRBJ1-5	-	TRBD1	13	ASSSPGTGTQPQH
TRBV9	TRBJ2-1	-	-	16	ASSVGSLTGTSYNEQF
TRBV27	TRBJ2-4	-	-	13	ASSPRQIAKNIQY
TRBV5-6	TRBJ2-5	-	TRBD1	11	ASSGTVLETQY
TRBV30	TRBJ1-1	-	TRBD1	11	AWSSRQGRGAF
TRBV11-2	TRBJ1-4	-	TRBD1	12	ASSRGQSGEKLF
TRBV18	TRBJ1-2	-	-	12	ASSPGLQGHGYT
TRBV2	TRBJ1-1	-	TRBD1	11	ASTGTGEGKAF
TRBV7-7	TRBJ2-2	-	-	15	ASSSRRGDMNTGELF
TRBV6-5	TRBJ1-1	-	TRBD1	13	ASSYSGTANTEAF
TRBV7-2	TRBJ2-1	-	TRBD2	13	ASSLPSGYFDEQF